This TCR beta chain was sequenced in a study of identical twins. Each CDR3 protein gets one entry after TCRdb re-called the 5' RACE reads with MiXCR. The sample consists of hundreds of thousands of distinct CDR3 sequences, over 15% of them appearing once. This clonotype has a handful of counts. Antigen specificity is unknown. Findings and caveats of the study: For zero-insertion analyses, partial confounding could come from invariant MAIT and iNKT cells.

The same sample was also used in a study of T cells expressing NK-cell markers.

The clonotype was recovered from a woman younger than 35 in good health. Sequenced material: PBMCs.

The CDR3 DNA reads as TGTGCCAGCAGCCCCTCGGTCGGGCGCTTGACTGAAGCTTTCTTT. It is translated as CASSPSVGRLTEAFF. The gene calls are TRBV6-1 and TRBJ1-1; D ambiguous. Trimming took 6 bases from V and 5 from J, leaving 19 bases between them. Germline V lookup: CDR1 MNHNS, CDR2 SASEGT. This CDR3 spans 15 amino acids.